Below are 29 T cell receptor beta chains sequenced from a single sample in a study of blood T cell repertoires in COVID-19. Assay used: immunoSEQ multiplex PCR; TCRdb lists only in-frame clones, some missing. The sample has more than 85,000 clones, over 80% seen once. Sequencing input: peripheral blood. These receptors were collected from a human donor in a cohort sampled during active COVID-19.

The J gene is TRBJ2-1, the V gene TRBV6-5; D gene unclear. The CDR3 sequence is 12 residues long. Between the trimmed V and J ends, which lost 6 bases and 9 bases, there was a span of 12 bases. Germline V CDR1 and CDR2: MNHEY, SVGAGI. The CDR3 DNA is TGTGCCAGCAGACGTCCGTCGGGTGAGCAGTTCTTC. Amino acids: CASRRPSGEQFF.

The rearrangement joins TRBV19 to TRBJ2-3, with 7 bases aligning to TRBD1. V lost 2 bases and J lost 5; bases outside the gene matches: 7. This CDR3 is built from 15 residues. CDR1 and CDR2 from the germline V gene are LNHDA and SQIVND (reference sequence). CDR3 in amino acids: CASSIKTGLVDTQYF. CDR3 nucleotide sequence: TGTGCCAGTAGTATAAAGACAGGGTTGGTAGATACGCAGTATTTT.

The chain links TRBV11-2 to TRBJ2-7; no reliable D call. Germline loops: CDR1 SGHAT, CDR2 FQNNGV. The CDR3 runs 15 residues. Trimming cost V 5 bases and J 3 bases, with 17 bases left between them. CDR3 DNA: TGTGCCAGCAGCCAATCACTGATTGCTAGCTACGAGCAGTACTTC. This encodes CASSQSLIASYEQYF.

This chain links TRBV4-1 with TRBJ1-1; unclear D gene. This CDR3 has 14 residues. The germline V gene has CDR1 MGHRA and CDR2 YSYEKL. V lost 6 bases, J lost 4 bases, and 15 bases lay in between. The CDR3 bases are TGCGCCAGCAGGTTCTTGAGGGTCGGCACTGAAGCTTTCTTT. Its protein product is CASRFLRVGTEAFF.

The genes are TRBV7-9 and TRBJ2-3, with TRBD2 matching 10 bases. The germline gives CDR1 SEHNR, CDR2 FQNEAQ (reference sequence). Trimming removed 5 bases from V and 7 bases from J; junction bases left unmatched: 6. There are 14 residues in the CDR3. In DNA, the CDR3 is TGTGCCAGCAGCCTAAGCGGGAGGGCCAATACGCAGTATTTT. Translation: CASSLSGRANTQYF. The whole variable domain, filled in from reference TRBV7-9 and TRBJ2-3, reads DTGVSQNPRHKITKRGQNVTFRCDPISEHNRLYWYRQTLGQGPEFLTYFQNEAQLEKSRLLSDRFSAERPKGSFSTLEIQRTEQGDSAMYLCASSLSGRANTQYFGPGTRLTVL.

The J gene is TRBJ2-2, the V gene TRBV5-5, with 13 positions matching TRBD2. The germline V gene has CDR1 SGHKS and CDR2 YYEKEE (reference sequence). This CDR3 is built from 17 residues. Trimming removed 4 bases from V and 4 bases from J; junction bases left unmatched: 7. This chain's CDR3 is CASSLGLAGAVTGELFF. The CDR3 bases are TGTGCCAGCAGCCTCGGACTAGCGGGGGCCGTCACCGGGGAGCTGTTTTTT.

V and J are TRBV5-1 and TRBJ1-4, with D possibly TRBD1 on 5 matching bases. V shed 4 bases and J shed 0 bases, with 13 bases lying between them. CDR1 is SGHRS, CDR2 YFSETQ, per germline. This CDR3 has 16 residues. The CDR3 sequence is CASSRTTGATNEKLFF. The CDR3 nucleotides read TGCGCCAGCAGCCGAACGACGGGGGCAACTAATGAAAAACTGTTTTTT.

This chain joins TRBV28 and TRBJ2-1; D uncertain. Germline values: CDR1 MDHEN, CDR2 SYDVKM. The CDR3 is made up of 15 amino acids. V was shortened by 5 bases and J by 9 bases, with 20 bases between the two germline ends. The CDR3 DNA follows: TGTGCCAGCAGTCCCCCGGGTAGTCCCCGCGCTGAGCAGTTCTTC. Protein sequence: CASSPPGSPRAEQFF.

The chain joins TRBV6-5 to TRBJ1-1; 12 nucleotides match TRBD1. The J segment lost 8 bases and the V segment lost 2 bases, leaving 6 bases of the junction unmatched. This CDR3 comprises 15 residues. Germline loops: CDR1 MNHEY, CDR2 SVGAGI. The CDR3 sequence is CASSYNTGTGGEAFF. CDR3 bases: TGTGCCAGCAGTTACAATACCGGGACAGGGGGCGAAGCTTTCTTT.

This chain uses TRBV5-6 with TRBJ1-2; D gene ambiguous. Germline V gene lookup returns CDR1 SGHDT and CDR2 YYEEEE. V shed 4 bases and J shed 2 bases, with 15 bases lying between them. The CDR3 covers 15 residues. CDR3 coding DNA: TGTGCCAGCAGCCCTCGGGAAGCTCCAAACTATGGCTACACCTTC. Translating it yields CASSPREAPNYGYTF.

This rearrangement joins TRBV10-2 to TRBJ2-3; 10 nucleotides agree with TRBD2. The CDR3 extends over 15 amino acids. The germline V gene has CDR1 WSHSY and CDR2 SAAADI. Trimming at V came to 5 bases and at J to 5 bases, leaving 7 bases not matched to a gene. CDR3 DNA: TGCGCCAGCAGTCGAGCGGGGGGGGCGGGAGATACGCAGTATTTT. Translation gives CASSRAGGAGDTQYF.

The rearrangement links TRBV5-8 to TRBJ1-1; 9 bases align to TRBD1. V shed 3 bases, J shed 0 bases, and the junction held 9 bases outside the gene matches. The V gene's germline CDR1 is SGHTS and CDR2 YDEGEE. The length of the CDR3 is 17 residues. The CDR3 here is CASSSVRDRDMNTEAFF. The CDR3 DNA reads TGTGCCAGCAGCTCCGTACGGGACAGGGACATGAACACTGAAGCTTTCTTT. Full variable domain (remainder filled in from reference TRBV5-8 and TRBJ1-1): EAGVTQSPTHLIKTRGQQATLRCSPISGHTSVYWYQQALGLGLQFLLWYDEGEERNRGNFPPRFSGRQFPNYSSELNVNALELEDSALYLCASSSVRDRDMNTEAFFGQGTRLTVV.

The chain has TRBV18 and TRBJ2-1; 11 nucleotides line up with TRBD2. Germline loops: CDR1 KGHSH, CDR2 LQKENI. This CDR3 spans 16 amino acids. Trimming at V came to 3 bases and at J to 5 bases, leaving 6 bases not matched to a gene. CDR3 sequence reads: CASSPRTSGSNNEQFF. The CDR3 DNA sequence: TGTGCCAGCTCACCCCGGACTAGCGGGTCGAACAATGAGCAGTTCTTC. Full variable domain (outside the CDR3, taken from reference TRBV18 and TRBJ2-1): NAGVMQNPRHLVRRRGQEARLRCSPMKGHSHVYWYRQLPEEGLKFMVYLQKENIIDESGMPKERFSAEFPKEGPSILRIQQVVRGDSAAYFCASSPRTSGSNNEQFFGPGTRLTVL.

V and J are TRBV30 and TRBJ2-1, with 12 bases fitting TRBD2. V trimming: 4 bases; J trimming: 6 bases; junction bases outside the gene matches: 22. Germline loops: CDR1 GTSNPN, CDR2 SVGIG (reference sequence). The CDR3 totals 20 residues. CDR3 DNA sequence: TGTGCCTGGACCAGGGGGACCCCTTCTGGGACTAGCGGGTACCCCAATGAGCAGTTCTTC. Translated: CAWTRGTPSGTSGYPNEQFF. Full variable domain (rest looked up from reference TRBV30 and TRBJ2-1): SQTIHQWPATLVQPVGSPLSLECTVEGTSNPNLYWYRQAAGRGLQLLFYSVGIGQISSEVPQNLSASRPQDRQFILSSKKLLLSDSGFYLCAWTRGTPSGTSGYPNEQFFGPGTRLTVL.

The V call is TRBV4-2, the J call TRBJ2-2; 9 bases fit TRBD1. The trim removed 3 bases at V and 2 bases at J, leaving 7 bases unmatched. Germline CDR1 and CDR2: LGHNA and YNFKEQ. There are 17 residues in the CDR3. This CDR3 is CASSQPPGQGNTGELFF. The CDR3 DNA sequence: TGTGCCAGCAGCCAGCCTCCGGGACAGGGAAACACCGGGGAGCTGTTTTTT.

This clone showed up just once. The V and J genes are TRBV5-1 and TRBJ2-4; D is unclear. CDR3 size: 16 residues. Germline CDR1 reads SGHRS; CDR2 reads YFSETQ. Trimming pared 4 bases from V and 6 bases from J, leaving 20 bases between. CDR3 region: CASSPEPARVGNIQYF. The CDR3 region has the DNA TGCGCCAGCAGCCCCGAACCGGCTCGGGTGGGAAACATTCAGTACTTC.

V usage is TRBV7-2 and J usage is TRBJ2-7, with D perhaps TRBD1 (5 bases). V dropped 0 bases and J dropped 2 bases, with 5 bases sitting between them. The V gene's germline CDR1 is SGHTA and CDR2 FQGNSA. The CDR3 contains 13 residues. In DNA form, the CDR3 reads TGTGCCAGCAGCTTAGCGGGGCCCTACGAGCAGTACTTC. Translation: CASSLAGPYEQYF.

V gene TRBV7-7 combines with J gene TRBJ2-2; perhaps TRBD2 as D (6 bases). Trimming stripped 1 base from V and 6 bases from J, with 12 bases between. This CDR3 is 15 amino acids long. Germline CDR1 and CDR2: SSHAT and FNYEAQ (reference sequence). Written as DNA, the CDR3 is TGTGCCAGCAGCTTAGGACTAGATACCGCCGGGGAGCTGTTTTTT. Translated: CASSLGLDTAGELFF. Full variable domain (missing parts from reference TRBV7-7 and TRBJ2-2): GAGVSQSPRYKVTKRGQDVTLRCDPISSHATLYWYQQALGQGPEFLTYFNYEAQPDKSGLPSDRFSAERPEGSISTLTIQRTEQRDSAMYRCASSLGLDTAGELFFGEGSRLTVL.

The gene calls are TRBV6-4 and TRBJ2-2, with D uncertain. V was cut by 0 bases and J by 3 bases, with 2 bases left in between. The germline CDR1 and CDR2 sequences are MRHNA and SNTAGT. The CDR3 is 13 residues long. Here the CDR3 DNA reads TGTGCCAGCAGTGACTCCGACACCGGGGAGCTGTTTTTT. Protein sequence: CASSDSDTGELFF.

The chain has TRBV10-3 and TRBJ1-2; TRBD1 matches 8 bases. Germline CDR1 and CDR2: ENHRY and SYGVKD. CDR3 length equals 14 residues. Trimming took 9 bases from V and 2 from J; bases not matched to a gene: 8. CDR3 in amino acids: CAIRTTGENYGYTF. The CDR3 nucleotides are TGTGCCATACGTACGACAGGGGAGAACTATGGCTACACCTTC.

This clone was recorded only once. V and J are TRBV11-3 and TRBJ1-1, with a weak D call TRBD1 (6 bases). The CDR3 contains 13 residues. Trimming took 6 bases from V and 4 from J, leaving 12 bases between them. Germline V lookup: CDR1 SGHNT, CDR2 YENEEA. The CDR3 protein is CASSFNRVTEAFF. The CDR3 DNA reads TGTGCCAGCAGTTTCAACAGGGTCACTGAAGCTTTCTTT.

The chain carries TRBV18 and TRBJ1-1, with D tentatively TRBD1 (5 bases). V was cut by 4 bases and J by 9 bases, with 15 bases left in between. This CDR3 comprises 13 residues. The germline CDR1 and CDR2 sequences are KGHSH and LQKENI. The CDR3 nucleotides read TGTGCCAGCTCACAGAGCGACAGTCGCAAAGCTTTCTTT. This gives the protein CASSQSDSRKAFF. The whole variable domain, filled in from reference TRBV18 and TRBJ1-1, reads NAGVMQNPRHLVRRRGQEARLRCSPMKGHSHVYWYRQLPEEGLKFMVYLQKENIIDESGMPKERFSAEFPKEGPSILRIQQVVRGDSAAYFCASSQSDSRKAFFGQGTRLTVV.

The chain uses TRBV11-2 and TRBJ1-1, with a weak D call TRBD1 (6 bases). The germline V gene encodes CDR1 SGHAT and CDR2 FQNNGV. The V end lost 8 bases, the J end lost 5 bases, and 18 bases lay between the germline ends. The CDR3 has 14 amino acids. The CDR3 region is CASREGGRRTEAFF. The CDR3 DNA sequence: TGTGCCAGCCGGGAGGGGGGGCGACGGACTGAAGCTTTCTTT.

This clone was counted a single time. The chain combines TRBV7-8 with TRBJ2-3; TRBD2 aligns across 14 bases. The junction had 13 bases not matched to a gene; V was cut back by 5 bases and J by 0 bases. Germline V gene data show CDR1 as SGHVS and CDR2 as FQNEAQ. The CDR3 is made up of 20 amino acids. CDR3 bases: TGTGCCAGCAGCCCTTGGTGGGGGACTAGCGGGGGAACTAGCACAGATACGCAGTATTTT. Protein product: CASSPWWGTSGGTSTDTQYF.

The chain employs TRBV12-5 and TRBJ2-1; 8 nucleotides line up with TRBD2. Trimming at V came to 1 base and at J to 1 base, leaving 9 bases not matched to a gene. CDR1 and CDR2 (germline): LGHNT, FRNRAP. The CDR3 totals 18 residues. CDR3 in amino acids: CASGLATQSGGSYNEQFF. CDR3 DNA: TGTGCTAGTGGTTTGGCCACCCAGTCGGGGGGGTCCTACAATGAGCAGTTCTTC. The full variable domain, rest sourced from reference TRBV12-5 and TRBJ2-1, is DARVTQTPRHKVTEMGQEVTMRCQPILGHNTVFWYRQTMMQGLELLAYFRNRAPLDDSGMPKDRFSAEMPDATLATLKIQPSEPRDSAVYFCASGLATQSGGSYNEQFFGPGTRLTVL.

This clone has just a few counts. This chain joins TRBV5-4 and TRBJ1-5, with a weak D call TRBD1 (5 bases). This CDR3 has 13 residues. The germline CDR1 and CDR2 sequences are SGHNT and YYREEE (reference sequence). Trimming took 4 bases from V and 5 from J, leaving 10 bases between them. CDR3 protein: CASSLGEDQPQHF. The CDR3 nucleotides read TGTGCCAGCAGCCTGGGGGAGGATCAGCCCCAGCATTTT.

The chain is built from TRBV5-1 and TRBJ2-6, with 9 bases matching TRBD1. CDR3 length equals 17 residues. Germline V gene lookup returns CDR1 SGHRS and CDR2 YFSETQ. V lost 1 base to trimming and J lost 0 bases; unmatched junction nucleotides: 2. The CDR3 DNA is TGCGCCAGCAGCTTGCGGACAGGGGACTCTGGGGCCAACGTCCTGACTTTC. Protein product: CASSLRTGDSGANVLTF.

V gene TRBV18 combines with J gene TRBJ1-2, with D perhaps matching TRBD1 (5 bases). Per germline, CDR1 KGHSH and CDR2 LQKENI. CDR3 length equals 13 residues. Trimming left V 3 bases short and J 8 bases short, with 13 bases between. This CDR3 reads CASSPPNQGGYTF. The CDR3 DNA reads as TGTGCCAGCTCACCGCCCAACCAGGGCGGCTACACCTTC.

The chain joins TRBV27 to TRBJ2-7, with TRBD2 matching over 7 bases. The J segment lost 3 bases and the V segment lost 2 bases, leaving 10 bases of the junction unmatched. Germline CDR1 is MNHEY and CDR2 is SMNVEV (reference sequence). This CDR3 is 16 amino acids long. CDR3 amino acids: CASSLGRASGGYEQYF. CDR3 in DNA: TGTGCCAGCAGTTTAGGGCGGGCTAGCGGAGGCTACGAGCAGTACTTC.